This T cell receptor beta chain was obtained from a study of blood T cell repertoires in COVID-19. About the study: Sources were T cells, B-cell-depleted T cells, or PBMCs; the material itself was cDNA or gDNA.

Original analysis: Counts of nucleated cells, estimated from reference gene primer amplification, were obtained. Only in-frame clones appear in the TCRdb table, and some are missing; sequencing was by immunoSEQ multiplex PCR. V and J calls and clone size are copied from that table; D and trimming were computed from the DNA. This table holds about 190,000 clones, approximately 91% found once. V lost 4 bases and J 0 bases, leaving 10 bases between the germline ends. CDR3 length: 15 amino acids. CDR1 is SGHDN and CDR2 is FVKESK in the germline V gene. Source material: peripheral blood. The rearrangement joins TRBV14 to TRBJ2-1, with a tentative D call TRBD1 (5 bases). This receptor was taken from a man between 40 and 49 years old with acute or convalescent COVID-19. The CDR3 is CASSLRASSYNEQFF. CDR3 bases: TGTGCCAGCAGCCTCAGGGCGAGCTCCTACAATGAGCAGTTCTTC. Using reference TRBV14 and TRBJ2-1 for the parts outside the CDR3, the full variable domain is EAGVTQFPSHSVIEKGQTVTLRCDPISGHDNLYWYRRVMGKEIKFLLHFVKESKQDESGMPNNRFLAERTGGTYSTLKVQPAELEDSGVYFCASSLRASSYNEQFFGPGTRLTVL.